Listed below are T cell receptor beta chains from one sample, sequenced in a study of cytomegalovirus exposure and HLA in healthy donors. The data were produced by immunoSEQ multiplex PCR, yet TCRdb's version contains in-frame clones alone and is incomplete. This table holds roughly 80,000 clones, around 60% found once. Sequencing was carried out using PBMCs. All receptors come from a male donor in good health and CMV-seropositive. The CDR3 runs from the conserved cysteine through the conserved F or W. A D gene is named only where the DNA matches it firmly. The size field is filled for only some rows; it gives once, few, many or a size class.

CDR3 DNA: TGTGCCAGCAGTTTTGGACAGCGTCGCTATGGCTACACCTTC
CDR3 protein: CASSFGQRRYGYTF
J gene: TRBJ1-2
V gene: TRBV6-5
clone size: .
D gene: .

CDR3 DNA: TGTGCCAGCAGCGTGGACAGGGGGTCTAATGAAAAACTGTTTTTT
CDR3 protein: CASSVDRGSNEKLFF
J gene: TRBJ1-4
V gene: TRBV7-8
clone size: .
D gene: TRBD1

CDR3 DNA: TGCGCCAGCAGCTTGGGGCAGGGGGCGGGGTACGAGCAGTACTTC
CDR3 protein: CASSLGQGAGYEQYF
J gene: TRBJ2-7
V gene: TRBV5-1
clone size: .
D gene: TRBD1

CDR3 DNA: TGTGCCTGGAGTGTACGACAGGGCTACGAGCAGTACTTC
CDR3 protein: CAWSVRQGYEQYF
J gene: TRBJ2-7
V gene: TRBV30
clone size: .
D gene: TRBD1

CDR3 DNA: TGTGCAGCCGGGACAGGGGTTAGTACAGATACGCAGTATTTT
CDR3 protein: CAAGTGVSTDTQYF
J gene: TRBJ2-3
V gene: TRBV30
clone size: .
D gene: TRBD1

CDR3 DNA: TGTGCCAGCACCGGATACGGGACACCTAATGAAAAACTGTTTTTT
CDR3 protein: CASTGYGTPNEKLFF
J gene: TRBJ1-4
V gene: TRBV28
clone size: few
D gene: .

CDR3 DNA: TGCGCCAGGCAAAAACGAGTTCGCTACGAGCAGTACTTC
CDR3 protein: CARQKRVRYEQYF
J gene: TRBJ2-7
V gene: TRBV5-1
clone size: few
D gene: .

CDR3 DNA: TGTGCCAGCAGCTCCCCGGGACTCACGGCTTTCTTT
CDR3 protein: CASSSPGLTAFF
J gene: TRBJ1-1
V gene: TRBV7-3
clone size: .
D gene: .

CDR3 DNA: TGCAGCGTTGCAGGGCAGAACCACGAAAAACTGTTTTTT
CDR3 protein: CSVAGQNHEKLFF
J gene: TRBJ1-4
V gene: TRBV29-1
clone size: .
D gene: .

CDR3 DNA: TGTGCCAGTAGTCCGACCGGGGGGACAGATACGCAGTATTTT
CDR3 protein: CASSPTGGTDTQYF
J gene: TRBJ2-3
V gene: TRBV19
clone size: once
D gene: TRBD2

CDR3 DNA: TGTGCCAGTAGTATAGGTGGCACATTAGCCAAAAACATTCAGTACTTC
CDR3 protein: CASSIGGTLAKNIQYF
J gene: TRBJ2-4
V gene: TRBV19
clone size: .
D gene: .

CDR3 DNA: TGTGCCTGGAGCCAGTCTGGGGCCAACGTCCTGACTTTC
CDR3 protein: CAWSQSGANVLTF
J gene: TRBJ2-6
V gene: TRBV30
clone size: .
D gene: .

CDR3 DNA: TGTGCCAGTAGTCTCTCGGACAGCGTGGTTTTGAAAAAACTGTTTTTT
CDR3 protein: CASSLSDSVVLKKLFF
J gene: TRBJ1-4
V gene: TRBV19
clone size: .
D gene: .

CDR3 DNA: TGCAGCGTTGGGGGGCTCGACAGGGATCAGCCCCAGCATTTT
CDR3 protein: CSVGGLDRDQPQHF
J gene: TRBJ1-5
V gene: TRBV29-1
clone size: .
D gene: TRBD1

CDR3 DNA: TGTGCCAGCAGCGTAGGTCTGGGCGGGGTGAACACTGAAGCTTTCTTT
CDR3 protein: CASSVGLGGVNTEAFF
J gene: TRBJ1-1
V gene: TRBV9
clone size: .
D gene: .

CDR3 DNA: TGTGCCAGCAGCTTGGACGGACAGGCCTCTGGGGCCAACGTCCTGACTTTC
CDR3 protein: CASSLDGQASGANVLTF
J gene: TRBJ2-6
V gene: TRBV5-4
clone size: .
D gene: TRBD1

CDR3 DNA: TGTGCCAGCAGCATACAGGGGTTCTCCTACGAGCAGTACTTC
CDR3 protein: CASSIQGFSYEQYF
J gene: TRBJ2-7
V gene: TRBV5-4
clone size: .
D gene: TRBD1

CDR3 DNA: TGTGCCAGCAGCTGGGGGACAGGGCAGAGCAATCAGCCCCAGCATTTT
CDR3 protein: CASSWGTGQSNQPQHF
J gene: TRBJ1-5
V gene: TRBV5-6
clone size: .
D gene: TRBD1

CDR3 DNA: TGTGCCACCAGCCCAGCCAGGACCTACGAGCAGTACTTC
CDR3 protein: CATSPARTYEQYF
J gene: TRBJ2-7
V gene: TRBV15
clone size: .
D gene: .

CDR3 DNA: TGTGCCAGCAGCGCAATAAGCGGGACGGACACCGGGGAGCTGTTTTTT
CDR3 protein: CASSAISGTDTGELFF
J gene: TRBJ2-2
V gene: TRBV11-3
clone size: once
D gene: TRBD2

CDR3 DNA: TGTGCCAGTAGTATAGGGAGGAACACTGAAGCTTTCTTT
CDR3 protein: CASSIGRNTEAFF
J gene: TRBJ1-1
V gene: TRBV19
clone size: .
D gene: .

CDR3 DNA: TGTGCCAGTAGTGAGGAGGCCTACAGGGGAAACATTCAGTACTTC
CDR3 protein: CASSEEAYRGNIQYF
J gene: TRBJ2-4
V gene: TRBV19
clone size: .
D gene: TRBD1

CDR3 DNA: TGTGCCAGCAGCGTAGAGGACAGAAACTACATGAACACTGAAGCTTTCTTT
CDR3 protein: CASSVEDRNYMNTEAFF
J gene: TRBJ1-1
V gene: TRBV9
clone size: .
D gene: .

CDR3 DNA: TGTGCCAGCAGCGTAGCTCTCACAGTCCCCTCTGGGGCCAACGTCCTGACTTTC
CDR3 protein: CASSVALTVPSGANVLTF
J gene: TRBJ2-6
V gene: TRBV9
clone size: .
D gene: .

CDR3 DNA: TGTGCCAGCAGTTACTTGGACTTTGCGCAGTATTTT
CDR3 protein: CASSYLDFAQYF
J gene: TRBJ2-3
V gene: TRBV28
clone size: .
D gene: .

CDR3 DNA: TGTGCCATCAGAGCCGGGACAGGGGACAATGAGCAGTTCTTC
CDR3 protein: CAIRAGTGDNEQFF
J gene: TRBJ2-1
V gene: TRBV10-3
clone size: few
D gene: TRBD1

CDR3 DNA: TGTGCCTGGAGTGGGACAGGGTATAAGGCTTTCTTT
CDR3 protein: CAWSGTGYKAFF
J gene: TRBJ1-1
V gene: TRBV30
clone size: .
D gene: TRBD1

CDR3 DNA: TGTTCCAGCAGCTTGGGACAGAGTAACTATGGCTACACCTTC
CDR3 protein: CSSSLGQSNYGYTF
J gene: TRBJ1-2
V gene: TRBV7-9
clone size: few
D gene: TRBD1

CDR3 DNA: TGTGCCAGCAGCTCCAGCGGGAGGGCCTCGAATCACCAGTTCTTC
CDR3 protein: CASSSSGRASNHQFF
J gene: TRBJ2-1
V gene: TRBV7-9
clone size: once
D gene: TRBD2

CDR3 DNA: TGTGCCAGCAGTCTCGGGGTCCGGAGGGAGCAGTACTTC
CDR3 protein: CASSLGVRREQYF
J gene: TRBJ2-7
V gene: TRBV28
clone size: .
D gene: .

CDR3 DNA: TGTGCCAGCATCATCCGGGGGGGCGGTGAGCCCCAGCATTTT
CDR3 protein: CASIIRGGGEPQHF
J gene: TRBJ1-5
V gene: TRBV28
clone size: few
D gene: .

CDR3 DNA: TGTGCCAGCAGCCCCGGGGGGACCGCAGGAGATACGCAGTATTTT
CDR3 protein: CASSPGGTAGDTQYF
J gene: TRBJ2-3
V gene: TRBV5-8
clone size: few
D gene: TRBD2

CDR3 DNA: TGTGCCAGCAGTCCCACTAGCATATCCACAGATACGCAGTATTTT
CDR3 protein: CASSPTSISTDTQYF
J gene: TRBJ2-3
V gene: TRBV28
clone size: .
D gene: .

CDR3 DNA: TGTGCCAGTATTGCGGCAGGGGATGAAAAACTGTTTTTT
CDR3 protein: CASIAAGDEKLFF
J gene: TRBJ1-4
V gene: TRBV19
clone size: once
D gene: .

CDR3 DNA: TGCGCCAGCAGTGAGGCACATGCAGGGGGAAGCTCCTATAATTCACCCCTCCACTTT
CDR3 protein: CASSEAHAGGSSYNSPLHF
J gene: TRBJ1-6
V gene: TRBV10-2
clone size: few
D gene: TRBD1

CDR3 DNA: TGCGCCAGCAGCTTGGCCGTTTATAAAGATACGCAGTATTTT
CDR3 protein: CASSLAVYKDTQYF
J gene: TRBJ2-3
V gene: TRBV5-1
clone size: .
D gene: .

CDR3 DNA: .
CDR3 protein: CASCASSYNEQFF
J gene: TRBJ2-1
V gene: TRBV27
clone size: few
D gene: .

CDR3 DNA: TGTGCCTGCTACAGGGGAGGCACTGAAGCTTTCTTT
CDR3 protein: CACYRGGTEAFF
J gene: TRBJ1-1
V gene: TRBV30
clone size: .
D gene: TRBD1

CDR3 DNA: TGTGCCAGCACCGACACCGACACTGAAGCTTTCTTT
CDR3 protein: CASTDTDTEAFF
J gene: TRBJ1-1
V gene: TRBV6-1
clone size: few
D gene: .

CDR3 DNA: TGTGCCAGTAAGTGGACTAGCGGGAGAACAGATACGCAGTATTTT
CDR3 protein: CASKWTSGRTDTQYF
J gene: TRBJ2-3
V gene: TRBV19
clone size: once
D gene: TRBD2

CDR3 DNA: TGTGCCAGCAGGCTCGCCGGGACAGCGAACACTGAAGCTTTCTTT
CDR3 protein: CASRLAGTANTEAFF
J gene: TRBJ1-1
V gene: TRBV6-5
clone size: few
D gene: TRBD1

CDR3 DNA: TGTGCCAGCAGCTTAGGATTTAGCGGGAGAGGTGGTAATGAGCAGTTCTTC
CDR3 protein: CASSLGFSGRGGNEQFF
J gene: TRBJ2-1
V gene: TRBV11-2
clone size: few
D gene: TRBD2

CDR3 DNA: TGTGCCAGCAGCTTACTAGCGGGGGCCACAGATACGCAGTATTTT
CDR3 protein: CASSLLAGATDTQYF
J gene: TRBJ2-3
V gene: TRBV5-4
clone size: .
D gene: TRBD2

CDR3 DNA: TGTGCCAGCAGCCCGGGACAGGGAGACTATGGCTACACCTTC
CDR3 protein: CASSPGQGDYGYTF
J gene: TRBJ1-2
V gene: TRBV7-9
clone size: .
D gene: TRBD1

CDR3 DNA: TGCGCCAGCAGCTTAAGAAGGATGGCCGAGAGGGACGAGCAGTACTTC
CDR3 protein: CASSLRRMAERDEQYF
J gene: TRBJ2-7
V gene: TRBV4-3
clone size: .
D gene: .

CDR3 DNA: TGTGCCAGCAGTTACTTCGCGGGAGGAAGTGGGGAGCTGTTTTTT
CDR3 protein: CASSYFAGGSGELFF
J gene: TRBJ2-2
V gene: TRBV6-5
clone size: .
D gene: TRBD2

CDR3 DNA: TGTGCCAGCAGCTTAGGGTGGGGGGGCACAGATACGCAGTATTTT
CDR3 protein: CASSLGWGGTDTQYF
J gene: TRBJ2-3
V gene: TRBV7-8
clone size: few
D gene: .

CDR3 DNA: TGCGCCAGCAGCCAAGAGGAGGGCCCTATGAACACTGAAGCTTTCTTT
CDR3 protein: CASSQEEGPMNTEAFF
J gene: TRBJ1-1
V gene: TRBV4-3
clone size: few
D gene: .

CDR3 DNA: TGTGCCAGCAGTTTACGGACAGGGGACGAGCAGTACTTC
CDR3 protein: CASSLRTGDEQYF
J gene: TRBJ2-7
V gene: TRBV27
clone size: .
D gene: TRBD1

CDR3 DNA: TGTGCCATCAGTGGCGAGAGCTTGAACACTGAAGCTTTCTTT
CDR3 protein: CAISGESLNTEAFF
J gene: TRBJ1-1
V gene: TRBV10-3
clone size: .
D gene: .

CDR3 DNA: TGTGCCAGCAGCCAAGATGCAGGCAGGGGGAAGGCAGATACGCAGTATTTT
CDR3 protein: CASSQDAGRGKADTQYF
J gene: TRBJ2-3
V gene: TRBV4-2
clone size: .
D gene: TRBD1

CDR3 DNA: TGTGCCAGCAGCTTAGTAACCGGCTACGAGCAGTACTTC
CDR3 protein: CASSLVTGYEQYF
J gene: TRBJ2-7
V gene: TRBV7-2
clone size: few
D gene: .

CDR3 DNA: TGTGCCAGCAGCTCCGACGGACTCTCTGGGGCCAACGTCCTGACTTTC
CDR3 protein: CASSSDGLSGANVLTF
J gene: TRBJ2-6
V gene: TRBV5-4
clone size: few
D gene: .

CDR3 DNA: TGTGCCAGCAGTTATGCCGGGACAGTGGCCACTGAAGCTTTCTTT
CDR3 protein: CASSYAGTVATEAFF
J gene: TRBJ1-1
V gene: TRBV6-5
clone size: .
D gene: TRBD1